Listed below are T cell receptor beta chains from one sample, sequenced in a study of T cells after yellow fever vaccination. Each CDR3 protein is one row after TCRdb ran MiXCR on the 5' RACE reads. This sample has under 300,000 distinct CDR3 sequences, with 13% found just once. Sample: CD4+ T cells sorted from PBMCs, taken 45 days after the yellow fever booster vaccination. The source is a man aged 25-45 years who received the YFV17D yellow fever vaccine. The CDR3 runs from the conserved cysteine through the conserved F or W. Each record gives: CDR3 DNA, CDR3 protein, J gene, V gene, clone size, D gene. D genes are given only for firm matches. Size tells how often a clone was seen (once, few, many) or the class of an expanded clone, and some rows leave it out.

CDR3nt: TGTGCCACCAGTAGCCCTCCAGCGGGACAGTACGAGCAGTACTTC
CDR3aa: CATSSPPAGQYEQYF
j_gene: TRBJ2-7
v_gene: TRBV15
abundance: few
d_gene: .

CDR3nt: TGCAGTGCTAGAGATCCTCGGGGAGGGGGCCCCTACGAGCAGTACTTC
CDR3aa: CSARDPRGGGPYEQYF
j_gene: TRBJ2-7
v_gene: TRBV20-1
abundance: few
d_gene: .

CDR3nt: TGTGCCAGCAGCTGGACAGCGTTTAGCAATCAGCCCCAGCATTTT
CDR3aa: CASSWTAFSNQPQHF
j_gene: TRBJ1-5
v_gene: TRBV12-3/TRBV12-4
abundance: .
d_gene: .

CDR3nt: TGTGCCAGCAGCTTCCGGAACCGAAACACTGAAGCTTTCTTT
CDR3aa: CASSFRNRNTEAFF
j_gene: TRBJ1-1
v_gene: TRBV7-9
abundance: few
d_gene: .

CDR3nt: TGTGCCAGCAGCGGGGAGCGGGAGATCGGGGAGCTGTTTTTT
CDR3aa: CASSGEREIGELFF
j_gene: TRBJ2-2
v_gene: TRBV7-2
abundance: few
d_gene: TRBD2

CDR3nt: TGCGCCAGCAGGCAGGGAGGCGGCGAGCAGTACTTC
CDR3aa: CASRQGGGEQYF
j_gene: TRBJ2-7
v_gene: TRBV5-1
abundance: few
d_gene: .

CDR3nt: TGTGCCAGCAGCTTAAGGGGGGGCGGCTCCTCTGGGGCCAACGTCCTGACTTTC
CDR3aa: CASSLRGGGSSGANVLTF
j_gene: TRBJ2-6
v_gene: TRBV11-2
abundance: few
d_gene: .

CDR3nt: TGTGCCAGCAGTAATAGCGGGGGACCGTACAATGAGCAGTTCTTC
CDR3aa: CASSNSGGPYNEQFF
j_gene: TRBJ2-1
v_gene: TRBV6-1
abundance: few
d_gene: TRBD2

CDR3nt: TGTGCCAGCAGCCAAGACTACGGCGTCTACAATGAGCAGTTCTTC
CDR3aa: CASSQDYGVYNEQFF
j_gene: TRBJ2-1
v_gene: TRBV3-1
abundance: few
d_gene: .

CDR3nt: TGTGCCAGCTCAGACAGCAATCTCTACGAGCAGTACTTC
CDR3aa: CASSDSNLYEQYF
j_gene: TRBJ2-7
v_gene: TRBV18
abundance: many
d_gene: .

CDR3nt: TGCGCCAGCAGCTTGTGGGGCTCTGGAAACACCATATATTTT
CDR3aa: CASSLWGSGNTIYF
j_gene: TRBJ1-3
v_gene: TRBV5-1
abundance: few
d_gene: .

CDR3nt: TGTGCCAGCAGCCAAGATAGGCAGAAATCCTACGAGCAGTACTTC
CDR3aa: CASSQDRQKSYEQYF
j_gene: TRBJ2-7
v_gene: TRBV14
abundance: .
d_gene: .

CDR3nt: TGCAGCGCGACTAGCGGAAGAGGGCAGTACTTC
CDR3aa: CSATSGRGQYF
j_gene: TRBJ2-7
v_gene: TRBV29-1
abundance: .
d_gene: TRBD2

CDR3nt: TGTGCCAGCAGCTTAGCTGGGGACAGCCAGTACTTC
CDR3aa: CASSLAGDSQYF
j_gene: TRBJ2-7
v_gene: TRBV7-2
abundance: few
d_gene: TRBD1

CDR3nt: TGTGCCAGCAGTGAGCGACAGGGGAGGAACATTCAGTACTTC
CDR3aa: CASSERQGRNIQYF
j_gene: TRBJ2-4
v_gene: TRBV7-2
abundance: few
d_gene: TRBD1

CDR3nt: TGCGCCAGCAGAAGAGAGGGCAATGAGCAGTTCTTC
CDR3aa: CASRREGNEQFF
j_gene: TRBJ2-1
v_gene: TRBV5-1
abundance: few
d_gene: .

CDR3nt: TGTGCCAGCACCGGGACTAGCGGGAGTGGCGAGCAGTTCTTC
CDR3aa: CASTGTSGSGEQFF
j_gene: TRBJ2-1
v_gene: TRBV6-4
abundance: .
d_gene: TRBD2

CDR3nt: TGCGCCAGCAGCCTCCTCCCCATGAACACTGAAGCTTTCTTT
CDR3aa: CASSLLPMNTEAFF
j_gene: TRBJ1-1
v_gene: TRBV4-1
abundance: few
d_gene: .

CDR3nt: TGCGCCAGCAGCCATACAGGGTCTGGGGCCAACGTCCTGACTTTC
CDR3aa: CASSHTGSGANVLTF
j_gene: TRBJ2-6
v_gene: TRBV4-3
abundance: few
d_gene: .

CDR3nt: TGTGCCAGCAGCAGGGGGCTGGGCTACACCTTC
CDR3aa: CASSRGLGYTF
j_gene: TRBJ1-2
v_gene: TRBV12-3/TRBV12-4
abundance: few
d_gene: TRBD1

CDR3nt: TGTGCCAGCAGTTACGGGCGGCCGGGGCCCCAGCATTTT
CDR3aa: CASSYGRPGPQHF
j_gene: TRBJ1-5
v_gene: TRBV6-2/TRBV6-3
abundance: few
d_gene: .

CDR3nt: TGTGCCAGCAGCGCCATCGGGCAGGGTAGGAAAGAGACCCAGTACTTC
CDR3aa: CASSAIGQGRKETQYF
j_gene: TRBJ2-5
v_gene: TRBV28
abundance: few
d_gene: .

CDR3nt: TGTGCTAGTGGTCTCGGGACTAGCGGGAGGAGGGAAGATACGCAGTATTTT
CDR3aa: CASGLGTSGRREDTQYF
j_gene: TRBJ2-3
v_gene: TRBV12-5
abundance: .
d_gene: TRBD2

CDR3nt: TGTGCCAGCAGCAGACTAGCGCCACTCACCGGGGAGCTGTTTTTT
CDR3aa: CASSRLAPLTGELFF
j_gene: TRBJ2-2
v_gene: TRBV5-6
abundance: few
d_gene: TRBD2

CDR3nt: TGCAGTGCTGCCGGGCAGCCAGAGCAGTACTTC
CDR3aa: CSAAGQPEQYF
j_gene: TRBJ2-7
v_gene: TRBV20-1
abundance: few
d_gene: .

CDR3nt: TGTGCCAGCAGCTTATCGGATTTGGGTCCCTTCTTC
CDR3aa: CASSLSDLGPFF
j_gene: TRBJ2-7
v_gene: TRBV7-9
abundance: .
d_gene: .

CDR3nt: TGTGCCAGCAGCCGACTCTCGGGACTAGCGGGAGGTGGGCCGAGTGACGAGCAGTACTTC
CDR3aa: CASSRLSGLAGGGPSDEQYF
j_gene: TRBJ2-7
v_gene: TRBV6-4
abundance: .
d_gene: TRBD2

CDR3nt: TGCAGTGCGGGAGCGGGGGGGAACACCGGGGAGCTGTTTTTT
CDR3aa: CSAGAGGNTGELFF
j_gene: TRBJ2-2
v_gene: TRBV20-1
abundance: few
d_gene: TRBD2

CDR3nt: TGTGCTAGTGGTTTGGGAAATCAGGGGGCCGGCTACACCTTC
CDR3aa: CASGLGNQGAGYTF
j_gene: TRBJ1-2
v_gene: TRBV12-5
abundance: .
d_gene: TRBD1

CDR3nt: TGTGCCAGCAGCCAAAGGCGGCTAGCGGGAGCAGATACGCAGTATTTT
CDR3aa: CASSQRRLAGADTQYF
j_gene: TRBJ2-3
v_gene: TRBV7-9
abundance: .
d_gene: TRBD2